Detailed here is one TCR beta chain. What it recognizes is unknown. This may stem from a read error, because a much larger clone lies one nucleotide away. The length of the CDR3 is 15 residues. Germline V lookup: CDR1 LGHNA, CDR2 YNFKEQ. The data originate from a study of neurological immune-mediated disorders. Study-wide results and limits: When the repertoires were sorted by phylogenetic grouping, those of 18 of 34 multiple sclerosis patients ended up in one related-CDR3 cluster, a possible signature.

Each CDR3 protein is one row after TCRdb ran MiXCR on the 5' RACE reads. Among about 46,000 distinct CDR3 sequences listed, roughly 3.2% were seen once. The rearrangement joins TRBV4-2 to TRBJ1-3; D is undetermined. This receptor was taken from a woman aged 45-60 years with multiple sclerosis. The specimen sequenced was PBMCs. CDR3 residues: CASSQEQTAGKTIYF. CDR3 DNA sequence: TGTGCCAGCAGCCAAGAACAGACCGCTGGAAAAACCATATATTTT.